What follows are 16 T cell receptor beta chains derived from one specimen sequenced in a study of graft-versus-host responses after intestinal transplantation. Sequencing was performed with immunoSEQ multiplex PCR; in TCRdb, only in-frame clones are kept and a portion is missing. The table lists about 89,000 clones, approximately 94% of them singletons. These receptors lack a known antigen. The specimen was unstimulated CD8+ T cells sorted from spleen or lymph node cells, collected before intestinal transplant. The receptors originated from a human donor who received an intestinal transplant.

Regarding this clone: Compared with germline, one end of the junction differs, possibly owing to a read error. V and J are TRBV7-8 and TRBJ2-2; 9 nucleotides match TRBD1. The CDR3 contains 16 residues. The germline V gene has CDR1 SGHVS and CDR2 FQNEAQ. This chain's CDR3 is CASSSRDRANTGELFF. The CDR3 nucleotides are TGTGCCAGCAGCTCCCGGGACAGGGCGAATACCGGGGAGCTGTTTTTT.

The V call is TRBV30, the J call TRBJ1-1, with 9 bases lining up with TRBD1. J lost 5 bases, V lost 5 bases, and 3 bases had no gene match. Looked up from germline, CDR1 is GTSNPN and CDR2 is SVGIG (reference sequence). The CDR3 length is 12 residues. CDR3: CAWGDRVTEAFF. The CDR3 DNA is TGTGCCTGGGGGGACAGGGTGACTGAAGCTTTCTTT.

Concerning this clone itself: The junction departs from the called germline gene at one end, perhaps through a read error. This specimen includes other DNA sequences encoding the same CDR3. CDR3 sequence: CASSLPTSGVDNEQFF. The DNA of the CDR3 is TGTGCCAGTAGCTTACCGACTAGCGGGGTAGACAATGAGCAGTTCTTC. The chain has TRBV7-9 and TRBJ2-1; 11 positions agree with TRBD2. Germline V gives CDR1 SEHNR, CDR2 FQNEAQ (reference sequence). This CDR3 region has 16 residues.

The chain couples TRBV4-3 to TRBJ1-5; tentatively, D is TRBD1 (6 bases). This CDR3 contains 15 residues. Deletions cut 0 bases from V and 5 bases from J, with 11 bases between. The germline CDR1 and CDR2 sequences are LGHNA and YSLEER. The CDR3 reads CASSQDRQVDQPQHF. DNA for the CDR3: TGCGCCAGCAGCCAAGATAGACAGGTTGATCAGCCCCAGCATTTT.

This chain joins TRBV29-1 and TRBJ2-7; TRBD2 might be the D (6 bases). Germline V gene lookup returns CDR1 SQVTM and CDR2 ANQGSEA. The CDR3 totals 10 residues. V lost 6 bases and J lost 4, with 7 bases in between. CDR3 nucleotides: TGCAGCGTCCGGGAGTACGAGCAGTACTTC. Its protein product is CSVREYEQYF.

The rearrangement uses TRBV30 and TRBJ1-6; 7 nucleotides line up with TRBD1. The V and J ends lost 4 bases and 6 bases, in that order; junction bases with no gene match: 9. The CDR3 consists of 15 residues. The germline gives CDR1 GTSNPN, CDR2 SVGIG (reference sequence). The CDR3 DNA is TGTGCCTGGAAAGAGGGGGCTGGGGGTAATTCACCCCTCCACTTT. It translates to CAWKEGAGGNSPLHF. Complete variable domain (other parts from reference TRBV30 and TRBJ1-6): SQTIHQWPATLVQPVGSPLSLECTVEGTSNPNLYWYRQAAGRGLQLLFYSVGIGQISSEVPQNLSASRPQDRQFILSSKKLLLSDSGFYLCAWKEGAGGNSPLHFGNGTRLTVT.

This rearrangement joins TRBV14 to TRBJ1-1, with 8 nucleotides matching TRBD1. V shed 0 bases, J shed 0 bases, and the junction held 6 bases outside the gene matches. This CDR3 comprises 17 residues. CDR1 and CDR2 from the germline V gene are SGHDN and FVKESK. Written as DNA, the CDR3 is TGTGCCAGCAGCCAAGATCTAGGGACAGGTCTGAACACTGAAGCTTTCTTT. Protein: CASSQDLGTGLNTEAFF.

The V gene is TRBV19, the J gene TRBJ2-1, with 12 bases matching TRBD2. This CDR3 has 15 residues. Trimming cost V 2 bases and J 9 bases; bases outside gene matches: 5. CDR1 and CDR2 from the germline V gene are LNHDA and SQIVND (reference sequence). This chain's CDR3 is CASSILAGGPVEQFF. DNA for the CDR3: TGTGCCAGTAGTATACTAGCGGGGGGGCCCGTTGAGCAGTTCTTC.

The rearrangement joins TRBV4-3 to TRBJ2-5; 8 bases are a match to TRBD2. The CDR3 runs 15 residues. The germline CDR1 and CDR2 sequences are LGHNA and YSLEER. V was clipped by 1 base and J by 0 bases; unmatched bases: 1. CDR3: CASSQGLAYQETQYF. DNA of the CDR3: TGCGCCAGCAGCCAAGGACTAGCGTACCAAGAGACCCAGTACTTC.

The chain carries TRBV27 and TRBJ2-7, with D maybe TRBD1 (5 bases). V dropped 5 bases and J dropped 4 bases, with 15 bases sitting between them. Germline loops: CDR1 MNHEY, CDR2 SMNVEV (reference sequence). The CDR3 extends over 14 amino acids. The CDR3 bases are TGTGCCAGCAGTCGGCAGGGTGAGGTATACGAGCAGTACTTC. It yields the protein CASSRQGEVYEQYF.

The J gene is TRBJ2-1, the V gene TRBV4-3; 10 bases align to TRBD1. The V gene's germline CDR1 is LGHNA and CDR2 YSLEER. The CDR3 loop spans 16 amino acids. Trimming cost V 0 bases and J 5 bases; bases outside gene matches: 4. The DNA for the CDR3 is TGCGCCAGCAGCCAAGAAGGGGACAGGGGAAACAATGAGCAGTTCTTC. Encoded protein: CASSQEGDRGNNEQFF.

The chain employs TRBV19 and TRBJ1-5; 8 bases agree with TRBD1. The germline V gene encodes CDR1 LNHDA and CDR2 SQIVND (reference sequence). The J segment lost 7 bases and the V segment lost 8 bases, leaving 16 bases of the junction unmatched. The CDR3 loop spans 16 amino acids. The CDR3 DNA sequence: TGTGCCAGTCAGAAGGACAGGGAGGCCCTAGGCCAGCCCCAGCATTTT. Translated: CASQKDREALGQPQHF.

The chain joins TRBV12-5 to TRBJ2-3, with TRBD1 matching over 10 bases. The CDR3 spans 15 residues. Trimming removed 7 bases from V and 1 base from J; junction bases left unmatched: 5. Germline lookup yields CDR1 LGHNT and CDR2 FRNRAP. The CDR3 DNA is TGTGCTAGTGAAAGACAGGGGGCAGGCACAGATACGCAGTATTTT. This translates into CASERQGAGTDTQYF.

The chain uses TRBV12-5 and TRBJ1-3, with unresolved D. Trimming stripped 6 bases from V and 9 bases from J, with 12 bases between. Germline values: CDR1 LGHNT, CDR2 FRNRAP. The CDR3 is 12 amino acids. The CDR3 DNA reads TGTGCTAGTGGACGGGAGACGGGCACCATATATTTT. Its translation: CASGRETGTIYF.

V and J are TRBV19 and TRBJ1-1; unclear D gene. V was cut by 3 bases and J by 2 bases, with 7 bases left in between. Germline loops: CDR1 LNHDA, CDR2 SQIVND (reference sequence). CDR3 length: 13 residues. The CDR3 reads CASSIPTNTEAFF. In DNA form, the CDR3 reads TGTGCCAGTAGTATCCCTACTAACACTGAAGCTTTCTTT.

This clone was detected once. The CDR3 loop is CASSLSYNEQFF. DNA of the CDR3: TGTGCCAGCAGCCTTAGTTACAATGAGCAGTTCTTC. V gene TRBV7-9 combines with J gene TRBJ2-1; no clear D. V lost 5 bases and J lost 4, with 6 bases in between. The CDR3 length is 12 residues. Germline lookup yields CDR1 SEHNR and CDR2 FQNEAQ (reference sequence).